This T cell receptor beta chain was sequenced in a study of blood T cell repertoires in COVID-19. The germline CDR1 and CDR2 sequences are KGHSH and LQKENI. This CDR3 comprises 17 residues. The junction had 5 bases not matched to a gene; V was cut back by 0 bases and J by 0 bases. Source study methods: Amplification of reference gene primers provided the estimated nucleated cell counts. Sequencing used immunoSEQ multiplex PCR; TCRdb keeps in-frame clones, though not all of them. V, J and clone size derive from that table, while D and trimming were established from the DNA sequence. The table lists about 200,000 clones, 88% of them singletons.

This sequence originates from a human donor in a cohort sampled during active COVID-19. Input material: peripheral blood. The rearrangement uses TRBV18 and TRBJ1-3; TRBD1 aligns across 7 bases. CDR3 bases: TGTGCCAGCTCACCACCGGGACAGTCGATCTCTGGAAACACCATATATTTT. Encoded protein: CASSPPGQSISGNTIYF.